The next 9 T cell receptor beta chains were all read from a single sample in a study of T cell responses to AZD1222 COVID-19 vaccine (dated by TCRdb to the early 2020s). The meaning of the sample's time point label: baseline before first vaccination. This specimen's treatment or condition label, per the study, means: meningococcal conjugate vaccine given as trial control. The library was obtained by the immunoSEQ multiplex PCR assay. TCRdb limited this immuneACCESS table to in-frame rearrangements with V and J called. A share of clones is missing; checked studies link under half to unresolved V genes, and the rest is unexplained. The sample records some 150,000 clones, roughly 94% of which are singletons. 4.4% of the sample lies in the top ten. Sequenced here: peripheral blood, sampled on day 0 of MenACWY control vaccination. The receptors were gathered from an adult in good health.

The chain combines TRBV6-5 with TRBJ2-3; D is uncertain. The CDR3 totals 11 residues. Germline values: CDR1 MNHEY, CDR2 SVGAGI. Trimming pared 6 bases from V and 4 bases from J, leaving 5 bases between. The DNA of the CDR3 is TGTGCCAGCAGGGCCCCAGATACGCAGTATTTT. Its translation: CASRAPDTQYF.

The J gene is TRBJ1-4, the V gene TRBV30; tentative D call: TRBD1 (5 bases). V was trimmed by 1 base and J by 8 bases, leaving 14 bases between them. The CDR3 extends over 14 amino acids. CDR1 and CDR2 (germline): GTSNPN, SVGIG (reference sequence). The CDR3 spells CAWSDFSEGEKLFF. Here the CDR3 DNA reads TGTGCCTGGAGTGATTTTTCCGAGGGGGAAAAACTGTTTTTT. Using reference TRBV30 and TRBJ1-4 for the parts outside the CDR3, the full variable domain is SQTIHQWPATLVQPVGSPLSLECTVEGTSNPNLYWYRQAAGRGLQLLFYSVGIGQISSEVPQNLSASRPQDRQFILSSKKLLLSDSGFYLCAWSDFSEGEKLFFGSGTQLSVL.

The chain joins TRBV30 to TRBJ2-3; D is perhaps TRBD2 (5 bases). The CDR3 is 15 residues long. CDR1 is GTSNPN and CDR2 is SVGIG in the germline V gene (reference sequence). Trimming took off 1 base at V and 0 bases at J, with 11 bases between the two ends. In DNA, the CDR3 is TGTGCCTGGAGTGGAATTAGCGTTAGCACAGATACGCAGTATTTT. Amino acid sequence: CAWSGISVSTDTQYF.

V is TRBV19 and J is TRBJ1-2; 8 positions agree with TRBD1. CDR1 LNHDA and CDR2 SQIVND come from the germline V gene (reference sequence). The CDR3 contains 13 residues. V was clipped by 9 bases and J by 7 bases; unmatched bases: 10. CDR3 sequence reads: CASEDRGVSGYTF. The CDR3 DNA follows: TGTGCCAGCGAAGACAGGGGTGTTAGTGGCTACACCTTC.

V is TRBV18 and J is TRBJ2-2; D is ambiguous. Germline CDR1 KGHSH, CDR2 LQKENI. The CDR3 length is 16 residues. Deletions cut 5 bases from V and 0 bases from J, with 13 bases between. CDR3 sequence reads: CASSGSRTANTGELFF. Here the CDR3 DNA reads TGTGCCAGCTCAGGTAGTAGGACGGCGAACACCGGGGAGCTGTTTTTT.

This chain uses TRBV11-1 with TRBJ2-7; 8 positions agree with TRBD1. This CDR3 region has 14 residues. Germline loops: CDR1 SGHAT, CDR2 FQDESV (reference sequence). V gave up 5 bases and J gave up 6 bases; unmatched junction bases: 9. CDR3 DNA: TGTGCCAGCAGCGTTCGACAGGGGAACGGCGAGCAGTACTTC. Protein sequence: CASSVRQGNGEQYF.

The chain recombines TRBV15 with TRBJ2-1; perhaps TRBD1 as D (6 bases). The CDR3 sequence is 14 residues long. The germline V gene has CDR1 LNHNV and CDR2 YYDKDF (reference sequence). V shed 6 bases and J shed 4 bases, with 13 bases lying between them. The CDR3 reads CATRRDNKYNEQFF. The DNA for the CDR3 is TGTGCCACCAGGAGGGACAACAAATACAATGAGCAGTTCTTC.

The chain combines TRBV6-1 with TRBJ1-1; D is uncertain. This CDR3 has 14 amino acids. CDR1 MNHNS and CDR2 SASEGT come from the germline V gene. Trimming pared 6 bases from V and 7 bases from J, leaving 18 bases between. CDR3 sequence: CASRGIERALEAFF. The CDR3, as DNA: TGTGCCAGCAGGGGGATCGAACGGGCTCTTGAAGCTTTCTTT.

This clone was detected only a few times. V usage is TRBV28 and J usage is TRBJ1-6; D is uncertain. Germline V lookup: CDR1 MDHEN, CDR2 SYDVKM. The CDR3 covers 14 residues. V lost 7 bases to trimming and J lost 0 bases, with 7 bases between them. In DNA, the CDR3 is TGTGCCAGCAAGTTGAGCTCCTATAATTCACCCCTCCACTTT. Translating it yields CASKLSSYNSPLHF.